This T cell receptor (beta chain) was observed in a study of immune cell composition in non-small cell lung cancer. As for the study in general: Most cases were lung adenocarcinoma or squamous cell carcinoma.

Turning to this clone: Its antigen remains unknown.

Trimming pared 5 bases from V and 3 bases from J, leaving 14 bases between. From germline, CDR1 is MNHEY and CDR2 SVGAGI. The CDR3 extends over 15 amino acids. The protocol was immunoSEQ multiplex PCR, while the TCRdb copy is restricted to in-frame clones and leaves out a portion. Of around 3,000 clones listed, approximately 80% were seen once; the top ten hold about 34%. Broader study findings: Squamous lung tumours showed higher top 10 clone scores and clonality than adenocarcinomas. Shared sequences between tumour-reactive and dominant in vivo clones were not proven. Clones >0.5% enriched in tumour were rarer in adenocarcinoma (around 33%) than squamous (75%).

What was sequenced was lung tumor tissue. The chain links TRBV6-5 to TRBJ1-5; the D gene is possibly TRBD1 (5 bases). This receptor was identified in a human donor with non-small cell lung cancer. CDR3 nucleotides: TGTGCCAGCAGTCAAACGATAGGGGCCAATCAGCCCCAGCATTTT. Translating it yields CASSQTIGANQPQHF.